One sample yielded the 26 T cell receptor beta chains listed below, sequenced in a study of blood T cells in healthy people across ages. Primed by a sample-barcoded 5' primer and a J-beta primer mix, a second PCR proceeded for 7 to 11 cycles. From the 5' RACE reads, TCRdb called clonotypes with MiXCR, one entry per CDR3 protein. The sample lists some 750,000 distinct CDR3 sequences; around a fifth were seen once. Sequenced: blood. The source of these receptors is a man aged 65-85 years in good health.

This clonotype was observed a handful of times. J is TRBJ1-4 and V is TRBV20-1; the D is unclear. CDR1 is DFQATT, CDR2 SNEGSKA, per germline (reference sequence). This CDR3 has 12 amino acids. Trimming cost V 5 bases and J 8 bases, with 12 bases left between them. The CDR3 region has the DNA TGCAGTGCTGTAGGGAGTCGGGAAAAACTGTTTTTT. Translation: CSAVGSREKLFF.

This clonotype has just a few counts. The chain couples TRBV12-3 or TRBV12-4 to TRBJ1-2, with 7 bases matching TRBD1. V dropped 2 bases and J dropped 7; count of bases not matched to a gene: 10. The CDR3 consists of 15 residues. The CDR3 protein is CASSLSGLAGGGYTF. The DNA of the CDR3 is TGTGCCAGCAGTTTATCGGGACTGGCAGGGGGTGGCTACACCTTC.

The DNA of the CDR3 is TGTGCCAGCAGTGAATGGACAGGTTCTGGGGGCTACACCTTC. It specifies CASSEWTGSGGYTF. The rearrangement joins TRBV25-1 to TRBJ1-2; 7 nucleotides align to TRBD1. In germline, CDR1 is MGHDK, CDR2 SYGVNS. CDR3 size: 14 residues. The V segment lost 1 base and the J segment 8 bases; nucleotides outside the gene matches: 7.

J is TRBJ1-2 and V is TRBV7-2; TRBD1 aligns across 7 bases. Germline V gives CDR1 SGHTA, CDR2 FQGNSA. V dropped 1 base and J dropped 1; count of bases not matched to a gene: 6. The CDR3 runs 16 residues. DNA for the CDR3: TGTGCCAGCAGCTTAGTGTGGACAGGAAATAACTATGGCTACACCTTC. Residues: CASSLVWTGNNYGYTF. The full variable domain, in which reference TRBV7-2 and TRBJ1-2 provide the parts outside the CDR3, is GAGVSQSPSNKVTEKGKDVELRCDPISGHTALYWYRQSLGQGLEFLIYFQGNSAPDKSGLPSDRFSAERTGGSVSTLTIQRTQQEDSAVYLCASSLVWTGNNYGYTFGSGTRLTVV.

This clonotype was counted between two and nine times. The V and J genes are TRBV5-6 and TRBJ2-5; 9 nucleotides align to TRBD1. The CDR3 has 15 residues. V dropped 0 bases and J dropped 11; count of bases not matched to a gene: 11. Germline assignment: CDR1 SGHDT and CDR2 YYEEEE. CDR3 DNA: TGTGCCAGCAGCTTGGACGGGACAGGGAAAGTGGAGCAGTACTTC. It codes for CASSLDGTGKVEQYF.

This clonotype was found many times. The V call is TRBV28, the J call TRBJ2-7, with 7 bases aligning to TRBD1. CDR3 size: 15 residues. Trimming took 5 bases from V and 1 from J; bases not matched to a gene: 8. CDR1 is MDHEN, CDR2 SYDVKM, per germline. CDR3 in DNA: TGTGCCAGCAGTACCGGACAGGACCGATCCTACGAGCAGTACTTC. Residues: CASSTGQDRSYEQYF.

Worth noting for this clonotype: No conserved phenylalanine or tryptophan is present at the end of the CDR3, so a read error is the likely explanation. The genes are TRBV6-2 or TRBV6-3 and TRBJ2-1; TRBD2 matches 10 bases. Near its end, the DNA agrees better with TRBJ2-7, so the J call may be wrong. The CDR3 is 15 amino acids. Germline assignment: CDR1 MNHEY and CDR2 SVGEGT. CDR3 DNA: TGTGCCAGCAGTCCCGGACTAGCGGAGACACGGGGGCAGTACGTC. This translates into CASSPGLAETRGQYV.

This clonotype was counted between two and nine times. The chain employs TRBV28 and TRBJ2-1, with D possibly being TRBD1 (6 bases). In germline, CDR1 is MDHEN, CDR2 SYDVKM. This CDR3 comprises 14 residues. V was shortened by 6 bases and J by 5 bases, with 14 bases between the two germline ends. CDR3 nucleotide sequence: TGTGCCAGCAGCCGGAACGGACAGAACAATGAGCAGTTCTTC. It encodes CASSRNGQNNEQFF.

This clonotype was detected only a few times. The chain uses TRBV24-1 and TRBJ1-4; weak D call: TRBD1 (6 bases). Trimming shortened V by 3 bases and J by 8 bases, and 18 bases separated the two germline ends. The CDR3 extends over 16 amino acids. CDR1 and CDR2 (germline): KGHDR, SFDVKD. CDR3: CATSDGKQGRSEKLFF. The CDR3 coding sequence is TGTGCCACCAGTGATGGGAAACAGGGAAGGAGCGAAAAACTGTTTTTT.

The chain is built from TRBV6-2 or TRBV6-3 and TRBJ1-1; 8 positions agree with TRBD1. Germline trimming cut 5 bases from V and 11 bases from J; bases unmatched to any gene: 13. The CDR3 runs 14 residues. Germline V lookup: CDR1 MNHEY, CDR2 SVGEGT. The DNA of the CDR3 is TGTGCCAGCAGTCCCGACCGACAGGGGTTTAGGGCTTTCTTT. As protein: CASSPDRQGFRAFF.

The rearrangement uses TRBV5-1 and TRBJ2-5; 8 nucleotides line up with TRBD2. The junction had 5 bases not matched to a gene; V was cut back by 1 base and J by 3 bases. CDR1 and CDR2 from the germline V gene are SGHRS and YFSETQ. The CDR3 covers 15 residues. DNA of the CDR3: TGCGCCAGCAGCTTGTTAGCGGGGTCGGAAGAGACCCAGTACTTC. Residues: CASSLLAGSEETQYF.

CDR3 sequence reads: CASRSGALYGYTF. In DNA, the CDR3 is TGTGCCAGCAGGAGTGGGGCCCTCTATGGCTACACCTTC. This chain links TRBV25-1 with TRBJ1-2; TRBD1 might be the D (5 bases). This CDR3 spans 13 amino acids. CDR1 and CDR2 from the germline V gene are MGHDK and SYGVNS. V was pared by 6 bases and J by 4 bases, with 12 bases between.

This clonotype was detected only a few times. V usage is TRBV10-3 and J usage is TRBJ2-2; 7 bases line up with TRBD1. CDR3 length: 14 residues. Germline CDR1 and CDR2: ENHRY and SYGVKD. V was pared by 4 bases and J by 3 bases, with 2 bases of the junction left unmatched. The CDR3 protein is CAISVQGDTGELFF. CDR3 coding DNA: TGTGCCATCAGTGTCCAGGGGGACACCGGGGAGCTGTTTTTT.

V is TRBV7-2 and J is TRBJ1-2; D is uncertain. The CDR3 is 15 amino acids. Germline V gene data show CDR1 as SGHTA and CDR2 as FQGNSA. V was pared by 1 base and J by 5 bases, with 14 bases between. CDR3 sequence: CASSLGQDLGYGYTF. DNA for the CDR3: TGTGCCAGCAGCTTAGGGCAGGATCTTGGTTATGGCTACACCTTC.

The gene calls are TRBV20-1 and TRBJ2-1; D perhaps matches TRBD1 (5 bases). With 3 bases removed from V and 4 bases from J, the gap between germline ends came to 13 bases. The CDR3 runs to 14 residues. In germline, CDR1 is DFQATT, CDR2 SNEGSKA (reference sequence). This chain's CDR3 is CSASSGSGYNEQFF. CDR3 DNA sequence: TGCAGTGCTAGCTCAGGGTCCGGTTACAATGAGCAGTTCTTC.

This clonotype was recorded a few times. The V gene is TRBV9, the J gene TRBJ2-5; the D gene could be TRBD1 or TRBD2 (5 bases each). The CDR3 consists of 15 residues. Germline V lookup: CDR1 SGDLS, CDR2 YYNGEE. Between the trimmed V and J ends, which lost 4 bases and 5 bases, there was a span of 18 bases. CDR3 in DNA: TGTGCCAGCAGCCCCCGGGGCACAGCCCAGGAGACCCAGTACTTC. This gives the protein CASSPRGTAQETQYF.

The table lists this clonotype with a few counts. The genes are TRBV4-1 and TRBJ2-3; 7 bases are a match to TRBD2. The CDR3 has 16 residues. Germline CDR1 is MGHRA and CDR2 is YSYEKL. V shed 3 bases, J shed 2 bases, and the junction held 8 bases outside the gene matches. The CDR3 nucleotides are TGCGCCAGCAGCCATGGGGGGACTACAATCACAGATACGCAGTATTTT. This translates into CASSHGGTTITDTQYF.

This clonotype was detected a few times. The gene calls are TRBV20-1 and TRBJ1-6; 10 positions match TRBD1. The CDR3 spans 15 residues. Germline lookup yields CDR1 DFQATT and CDR2 SNEGSKA (reference sequence). V shed 0 bases and J 8 bases; nucleotides not matched to a gene: 4. The CDR3, as DNA: TGCAGTGCTAGAGATTCGGGACAGGGGCATTCACCCCTCCACTTT. This translates into CSARDSGQGHSPLHF.

This clonotype was detected only a few times. This chain uses TRBV5-1 with TRBJ1-4, with TRBD1 as a possible D gene (5 bases). The CDR3 has 17 amino acids. CDR1 and CDR2 from the germline V gene are SGHRS and YFSETQ. V lost 0 bases to trimming and J lost 5 bases, with 17 bases between them. The CDR3 DNA follows: TGCGCCAGCAGCTTGGTCCCACCCGGGACGCTCAATGAAAAACTGTTTTTT. It is translated as CASSLVPPGTLNEKLFF.

The table lists this clonotype with a few counts. This chain links TRBV7-2 with TRBJ2-1; no clear D gene. The end of the DNA aligns better with TRBJ2-7, so the J call may be wrong. Per germline, CDR1 SGHTA and CDR2 FQGNSA. The length of the CDR3 is 12 residues. CDR3 in amino acids: CASSSTRYEQYF. CDR3 bases: TGTGCCAGCAGCTCCACTCGCTACGAGCAGTACTTC.

The chain recombines TRBV12-3 or TRBV12-4 with TRBJ2-2, with TRBD1 identical over 7 bases. V lost 3 bases to trimming and J lost 2 bases; unmatched junction nucleotides: 3. The CDR3 is made up of 15 amino acids. CDR3 nucleotide sequence: TGTGCCAGCAGTTTCGCAGGGGGAAACACCGGGGAGCTGTTTTTT. Translated, it gives CASSFAGGNTGELFF.

This sequence joins TRBV12-3 or TRBV12-4 and TRBJ2-1, with 9 nucleotides matching TRBD1. Trimming cost V 6 bases and J 6 bases; bases outside gene matches: 18. The CDR3 has 18 amino acids. CDR3 DNA sequence: TGTGCCAGCAGAGGGACAGGGACGGCGCGGGGAATGGGCAATGAGCAGTTCTTC. Its translation: CASRGTGTARGMGNEQFF.

This clonotype has only a few counts. This sequence joins TRBV5-5 and TRBJ1-1, with D perhaps matching TRBD1 (5 bases). CDR3 length: 17 amino acids. Germline V gene data show CDR1 as SGHKS and CDR2 as YYEKEE (reference sequence). V was clipped by 0 bases and J by 0 bases, with 15 bases between them. The CDR3 is CASSLGQALGVNTEAFF. The CDR3, as DNA: TGTGCCAGCAGCTTGGGGCAGGCTTTGGGGGTGAACACTGAAGCTTTCTTT.

The chain employs TRBV20-1 and TRBJ2-5; D not certain. The V end was cut by 4 bases, the J end by 2 bases, with 8 bases between. The CDR3 has 12 amino acids. Looked up from germline, CDR1 is DFQATT and CDR2 is SNEGSKA (reference sequence). Here the CDR3 DNA reads TGCAGTGCTATACTACAACAAGAGACCCAGTACTTC. Protein sequence: CSAILQQETQYF.

The chain is built from TRBV7-7 and TRBJ2-2; 9 nucleotides line up with TRBD2. The CDR3 covers 16 residues. V gave up 8 bases and J gave up 1 base; unmatched junction bases: 8. CDR1 is SSHAT and CDR2 is FNYEAQ in the germline V gene (reference sequence). CDR3 amino acids: CASARLAGRNTGELFF. The DNA for the CDR3 is TGTGCCAGCGCCAGGCTAGCGGGGCGGAACACCGGGGAGCTGTTTTTT.

CDR3 DNA sequence: TGTGCCAGCAGCAGGGGGCAGTTCTCTCGGGGCTACACCTTC. It encodes CASSRGQFSRGYTF. The chain has TRBV28 and TRBJ1-2; TRBD1 matches 8 bases. With 6 bases clipped from V and 8 bases from J, the junction kept 11 bases outside the gene matches. The CDR3 extends over 14 amino acids. Germline CDR1 MDHEN, CDR2 SYDVKM.